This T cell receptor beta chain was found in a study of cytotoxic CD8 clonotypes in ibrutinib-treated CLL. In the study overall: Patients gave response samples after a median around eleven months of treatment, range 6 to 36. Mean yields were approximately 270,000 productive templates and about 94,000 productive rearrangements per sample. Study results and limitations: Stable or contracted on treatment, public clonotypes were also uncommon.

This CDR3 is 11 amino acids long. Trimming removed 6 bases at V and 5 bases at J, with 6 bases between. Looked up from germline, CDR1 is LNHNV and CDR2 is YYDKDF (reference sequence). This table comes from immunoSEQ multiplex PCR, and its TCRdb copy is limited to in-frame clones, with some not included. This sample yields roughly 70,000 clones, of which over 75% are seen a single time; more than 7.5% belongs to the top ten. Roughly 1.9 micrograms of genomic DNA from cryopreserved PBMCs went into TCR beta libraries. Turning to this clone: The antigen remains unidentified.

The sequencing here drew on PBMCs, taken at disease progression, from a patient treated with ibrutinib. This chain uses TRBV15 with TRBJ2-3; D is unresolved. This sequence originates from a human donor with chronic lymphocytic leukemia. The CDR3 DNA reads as TGTGCCACCAGACGGGTAGATACGCAGTATTTT. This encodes CATRRVDTQYF.